Sequencing of this T cell receptor (beta chain) was carried out in a study of T-cell reconstitution after alpha-beta-depleted transplantation in children. The study's findings and limits: By one year post-transplant, T-cell counts and diversity largely arose from T cells that were newly produced.

There are many counts of this clonotype. Antigen: not known. The CDR3 runs to 13 residues. V gave up 6 bases and J gave up 4 bases, with 14 bases separating them. The germline V gene has CDR1 DFQATT and CDR2 SNEGSKA (reference sequence). Construction of the TCRbeta library involved unique molecular identifiers. In TCRdb, the PCR reads were re-called with MiXCR into one record per CDR3 protein. The sample has hundreds of thousands of distinct CDR3 sequences; approximately 14% are singletons. V gene TRBV20-1 combines with J gene TRBJ2-3; possibly TRBD2 for D (5 bases). This clonotype was obtained from a girl aged 2 to 10 with congenital amegakaryocytic thrombocytopenia, due to receive a stem cell transplant. The sample was PBMCs, taken before TCRalphabeta/CD19-depleted stem cell transplant. This chain's CDR3 is CSAPTGSADTQYF. CDR3 DNA sequence: TGCAGTGCCCCGACGGGGTCGGCAGATACGCAGTATTTT.